Listed below are T cell receptor beta chains from one sample, sequenced in a study of blood T cell repertoires in COVID-19. Some clones are missing from TCRdb's copy, which holds only in-frame ones; the method was immunoSEQ multiplex PCR. The sample includes around 270,000 clones, around 88% of them seen just once. Sequencing input: peripheral blood. These receptors all stem from a man aged 25-45 years with active or convalescent COVID-19. Each CDR3 is given with its conserved first and last residue. Fields, in order: D gene, J gene, clone size, V gene, CDR3 DNA, CDR3 protein. D genes are given only for firm matches. Some rows have no size entry. The others give once, few or many, or a class for an expanded clone.

>.|TRBJ1-2|.|TRBV10-2
TGCGCCAGCTCCGACAGGCCCTATGGCTACACCTTC
CASSDRPYGYTF
>.|TRBJ1-3|.|TRBV13
TGTGCCAGCAGCTTAGCTTTTGGGGGGTCTGGAAACACCATATATTTT
CASSLAFGGSGNTIYF
>.|TRBJ1-1|.|TRBV9
TGTGCCAGCAGCTCTTCGGGACTAGGTACTGAAGCTTTCTTT
CASSSSGLGTEAFF
>TRBD1|TRBJ2-7|.|TRBV19
TGTGCCAGTAGTACGACAGGGGCCTTCTACGAGCAGTACTTC
CASSTTGAFYEQYF
>TRBD2|TRBJ2-7|.|TRBV30
TGTGCCTGGAGATCGAGGACTAGCGACCCCTACGAGCAGTACTTC
CAWRSRTSDPYEQYF
>.|TRBJ2-5|once|TRBV20-1
TGCAGTGCTAGAGATCGTGAGACCCAGTACTTC
CSARDRETQYF
>TRBD1|TRBJ1-1|.|TRBV3-1/TRBV3-2
TGTGCCAGCAGCCAAGAGGACAGGGGAACTGAAGCTTTCTTT
CASSQEDRGTEAFF
>.|TRBJ2-7|.|TRBV30
TGTGCCTGGAGTTCGGCCTACGAGCAGTACTTC
CAWSSAYEQYF
>TRBD1|TRBJ1-1|.|TRBV10-3
TGTGCCACACGGACAGGGCCGAACACTGAAGCTTTCTTT
CATRTGPNTEAFF
>TRBD2|TRBJ2-5|once|TRBV7-6
TGTGCCAGCACCCGGACTAGCGGGGGGGCGGAGACCCAGTACTTC
CASTRTSGGAETQYF
>.|TRBJ2-7|.|TRBV11-1
TGTGCCAGCAGCTTTGAAGCAAAGAGCTCCTACGAGCAGTACTTC
CASSFEAKSSYEQYF
>TRBD2|TRBJ2-2|once|TRBV19
TGTGCCAGTAGTATAGGGAGTTCGGCGGGGGTGACCGGGGAGCTGTTTTTT
CASSIGSSAGVTGELFF
>TRBD1|TRBJ1-6|.|TRBV6-5
TGTGCCAGCAGTTCCTCACAGGGGGCCGATAATTCACCCCTCCACTTT
CASSSSQGADNSPLHF
>TRBD2|TRBJ2-5|.|TRBV9
TGTGCCAGCAGCTTCGGACTAGCGGGGGAAGAGACCCAGTACTTC
CASSFGLAGEETQYF
>.|TRBJ2-3|.|TRBV5-8
TGTGCCAGCAGCTTGGGGCTGTCAGATACGCAGTATTTT
CASSLGLSDTQYF
>.|TRBJ2-7|.|TRBV5-4
TGTGCCAGCAGCTCGGGGGTATCCTACGAGCAGTACTTC
CASSSGVSYEQYF
>TRBD1|TRBJ1-1|.|TRBV9
TGTGCCAGCAGCGTAGTGGGAGCGGACAGGGGGGACACTGAAGCTTTCTTT
CASSVVGADRGDTEAFF
>TRBD1|TRBJ2-5|few|TRBV5-1
TGCGCCAGCAGCACGGAACCCGGGACAGGCCAAGAGACCCAGTACTTC
CASSTEPGTGQETQYF
>TRBD2|TRBJ2-1|.|TRBV6-6
TGTGCCAGCAGTACCCCCAGCGGGGGGTCCTACAATGAGCAGTTCTTC
CASSTPSGGSYNEQFF
>TRBD1|TRBJ1-2|.|TRBV7-8
TGTGCCAGCAGCACCCGGACAGGGCATGGCTACACCTTC
CASSTRTGHGYTF
>.|TRBJ1-1|few|TRBV7-9
TGTGCCAGCAGCTTAAACAACAGGGAAACGGGGGCTTTCTTT
CASSLNNRETGAFF
>.|TRBJ1-2|.|TRBV7-8
TGTGCCAGCAGCTTTGGGGGAGGAGACATATATGGCTACACCTTC
CASSFGGGDIYGYTF
>TRBD1|TRBJ1-2|.|TRBV6-2/TRBV6-3
TGTGCCAGCAGCTGGGCCCCAGGGGGCTACGGCTATGGCTACACCTTC
CASSWAPGGYGYGYTF
>TRBD2|TRBJ2-1|.|TRBV4-1
TGCGCCAGCAGCCAATGGACTAGCGATTATGAGCAGTTCTTC
CASSQWTSDYEQFF
>.|TRBJ2-3|.|TRBV28
TGTGCCAGCAGAGTGCGAATAGCTGGGTCAGATACGCAGTATTTT
CASRVRIAGSDTQYF
>TRBD2|TRBJ2-3|.|TRBV5-4
TGTGCCAGCAGCTTGGGTCTAGCGGGGGACACTAGCACAGATACGCAGTATTTT
CASSLGLAGDTSTDTQYF
>TRBD2|TRBJ2-1|.|TRBV9
TGTGCCAGCGGCCGCCTGGGGAGCGGGGGGCCCGGGTACAATGAGCAGTTCTTC
CASGRLGSGGPGYNEQFF